This T cell receptor beta chain was recovered during a study of OX40 agonist ivuxolimab in advanced cancers. Turning to the overall study: Ivuxolimab, which targeted the costimulatory receptor OX40 (CD134), was an agonistic, fully human IgG2 monoclonal antibody. Three dose-escalation patients achieved partial responses, one with hepatocellular carcinoma and two with cutaneous melanoma. The purpose of peripheral TCRbeta sequencing was to test whether ivuxolimab changed TCR sequence diversity and led to clonal T-cell expansion. Of the 50 or so patients in dose escalation, some 20 had hepatocellular carcinoma, about 15 had melanoma, 9 had renal cell carcinoma and 9 had head and neck cancer. Intravenous ivuxolimab was administered to patients every 2 weeks at six dose levels: 0.01, 0.1, 0.3, 1.5, 3 and 10 mg/kg. Patients were allowed to have had prior anti-PD-1, anti-PD-L1 or anti-CTLA-4 therapy, and approximately 40% of the dose-escalation patients had been treated with checkpoint inhibitors. In the dose-escalation cohort, 82.7% of patients were male, and the mean age was around 60 years, with a range of roughly 23 to 85. The paper describes the monotherapy dose-escalation part (N of about 52 patients) of the phase I trial of ivuxolimab.

To sequence the TCRbeta CDR3 region, genomic DNA was isolated from the sorted cells. The immunoSEQ Assay was used for sequencing of TCRbeta CDR3 regions. This is the immuneACCESS table as TCRdb keeps it, with only in-frame sequences that have V and J called. A part of the clones is gone; compared with another copy, unresolved V genes explain less than half, and the rest is unexplained. The sample table contains tens of thousands of clones; only one count was recorded for about 90% of them. Of the sample, about 7.6% falls within the top ten clones. Worth noting for this clone: It has no known antigen specificity. There are no base qualities to consult, and no much larger clone falls within one base.

Including cysteine and phenylalanine, the CDR3 has 15 amino acids. Here the CDR3 DNA is all that survives: 45 bases in frame from base 1. V loses 1 base of germline sequence and J loses 3 bases, and the interval between the two ends is 12 bases. Looking up the germline V gene (reference sequence) yields CDR1 LNHNV and CDR2 YYDKDF. Overall study results and their limits: Which antigens the clonally expanded peripheral T cells were specific for was not determined. After ivuxolimab, expanded clones were on average more numerous among CD8+ T cells than among CD4+ T cells. In partial responders in the 0.1-3.0 mg/kg groups, normalized peripheral clonal expansion was found to be among the lowest, especially among CD8+ T cells. Clonal expansion of both CD4+ and CD8+ blood T cells was observed from baseline to week 6 at doses 0.1 to 3.0 mg/kg. Low levels of normalized T-cell clonal expansion were also shown by some nonresponding patients.

Patients with autoimmune disease history or receiving systemic immunosuppression were excluded from the trial. Peripheral blood for TCR sequencing was collected from all dose cohorts at baseline, on cycle 4 day 1, and on cycle 7 day 1. The samples were taken from a phase I, first-in-human, multicenter, open-label dose-escalation trial of ivuxolimab. Adults with locally advanced or metastatic melanoma, renal cell carcinoma, hepatocellular carcinoma or head and neck squamous cell carcinoma were enrolled in the trial. CD4+ and CD8+ T cells were sorted separately from peripheral blood before TCR sequencing.

Specimen: CD4+ or CD8+ T cells sorted from blood, collected in a trial of the OX40 agonist ivuxolimab. This receptor chain uses TRBV15 and TRBJ1-1; the D gene is perhaps TRBD1, on 5 matching bases. The origin of this receptor is an adult with an advanced solid tumor such as melanoma, head and neck, liver or kidney cancer. The CDR3 loop reads CATSRGRDGDTEAFF. The sequence in DNA is TGTGCCACCAGCAGAGGGAGGGACGGAGACACTGAAGCTTTCTTT.